The 24 T cell receptor beta chains presented below share a single source sample, sequenced in a study of blood T cell repertoires in COVID-19. Produced via immunoSEQ multiplex PCR; TCRdb's table is partial and in-frame only. The sample lists about 220,000 clones, roughly 84% seen once, with approximately 5.1% in the top ten. Sequencing was performed on peripheral blood. The receptor set was obtained from a woman between 55 and 75 years old who had recovered from COVID-19.

CDR3 loop: CSVVVDFRNEQYF. CDR3 coding DNA: TGCAGCGTTGTTGTCGACTTCCGGAACGAGCAGTACTTC. The chain is built from TRBV29-1 and TRBJ2-7; no firm D call. From germline, CDR1 is SQVTM and CDR2 ANQGSEA. CDR3 size: 13 residues. V shed 4 bases and J shed 5 bases, with 15 bases lying between them.

Only one count was recorded for this clone. The chain employs TRBV29-1 and TRBJ2-6; tentatively, D is TRBD1 (6 bases). In germline, CDR1 is SQVTM, CDR2 ANQGSEA. The CDR3 has 14 residues. Deletions cut 5 bases from V and 4 bases from J, with 12 bases between. The CDR3 bases are TGCAGCGTTTTCACAGGGCACGGGGCCAACGTCCTGACTTTC. Protein sequence: CSVFTGHGANVLTF.

V usage is TRBV19 and J usage is TRBJ1-2, with 9 bases lining up with TRBD1. This CDR3 has 15 amino acids. J lost 8 bases, V lost 7 bases, and 14 bases had no gene match. Germline assignment: CDR1 LNHDA and CDR2 SQIVND (reference sequence). The CDR3 protein is CASKENTGTGLGYTF. The CDR3 coding sequence is TGTGCCAGTAAGGAAAACACCGGGACAGGGCTCGGCTACACCTTC.

The chain employs TRBV6-5 and TRBJ1-3; 7 nucleotides match TRBD1. J gave up 8 bases and V 4 bases, and 11 bases lay outside the gene matches. The CDR3 runs 15 residues. In germline, CDR1 is MNHEY, CDR2 SVGAGI. CDR3 nucleotides: TGTGCCAGCAGTTCCACCGAGACAGGGTCGGACACCATATATTTT. Its protein is CASSSTETGSDTIYF.

The CDR3 region is CSVGWQGYGYTF. CDR3 nucleotide sequence: TGCAGCGTTGGGTGGCAGGGGTATGGCTACACCTTC. The chain carries TRBV29-1 and TRBJ1-2; D is perhaps TRBD1 (6 bases). V was pared by 4 bases and J by 5 bases, with 11 bases between. The CDR3 is made up of 12 amino acids. In germline, CDR1 is SQVTM, CDR2 ANQGSEA.

This clone appeared a few times. This rearrangement joins TRBV6-1 to TRBJ1-2, with no clear D. V was trimmed by 3 bases and J by 8 bases, leaving 13 bases between them. Germline V gene sequence: CDR1 MNHNS, CDR2 SASEGT. This CDR3 region has 13 residues. The CDR3 protein is CASSEGYLRGYTF. CDR3 coding DNA: TGTGCCAGCAGTGAGGGCTATCTCCGGGGCTACACCTTC.

The chain recombines TRBV18 with TRBJ1-1, with 9 bases matching TRBD1. The CDR3 contains 16 residues. Trimming took 2 bases from V and 4 from J; bases not matched to a gene: 8. Germline V gives CDR1 KGHSH, CDR2 LQKENI. DNA for the CDR3: TGTGCCAGCTCACCAGTACAGGGGGCCACTGTCACTGAAGCTTTCTTT. Protein: CASSPVQGATVTEAFF.

The CDR3 is CASSYLQGGNNEQFF. In nucleotides, the CDR3 is TGTGCCAGCAGTTACTTACAGGGGGGGAACAATGAGCAGTTCTTC. The chain is built from TRBV6-2 or TRBV6-3 and TRBJ2-1, with D perhaps TRBD1 (8 bases). The CDR3 contains 15 residues. The germline V and J ends were trimmed by 1 base and 5 bases, with 12 bases remaining between them. The germline V gene encodes CDR1 MNHEY and CDR2 SVGEGT.

The chain is built from TRBV10-3 and TRBJ2-1, with TRBD2 identical over 7 bases. After removal of 6 bases from V and 0 bases from J, the junction contained 11 bases not matched to a gene. This CDR3 region has 17 residues. Germline V gene lookup returns CDR1 ENHRY and CDR2 SYGVKD. DNA of the CDR3: TGTGCCATCAGGAACCCGGGGGGATCGAGCTCCTACAATGAGCAGTTCTTC. Its translation: CAIRNPGGSSSYNEQFF.

V usage is TRBV13 and J usage is TRBJ2-6; possibly TRBD1 for D (6 bases). Germline values: CDR1 PRHDT, CDR2 FYEKMQ (reference sequence). V gave up 5 bases and J gave up 2 bases, with 10 bases separating them. This CDR3 region has 15 residues. For the CDR3, the DNA is TGTGCCAGCAGCCACAGGGCGGCTGGGGCCAACGTCCTGACTTTC. Its protein is CASSHRAAGANVLTF.

V gene TRBV6-5 combines with J gene TRBJ2-2, with D perhaps matching TRBD1 (6 bases). The ends were cut back, 6 bases at V and 0 bases at J, with 8 bases in the middle. Germline V gene lookup returns CDR1 MNHEY and CDR2 SVGAGI. The CDR3 sequence is 14 residues long. CDR3 in DNA: TGTGCCAGCAGACAGGGTCCGAACACCGGGGAGCTGTTTTTT. Residues: CASRQGPNTGELFF.

J is TRBJ2-7 and V is TRBV19; 7 bases line up with TRBD1. Germline V CDR1 and CDR2: LNHDA, SQIVND (reference sequence). Trimming at V came to 6 bases and at J to 2 bases, leaving 4 bases not matched to a gene. The CDR3 consists of 13 residues. The CDR3 spells CASSRQGPYEQYF. Written as DNA, the CDR3 is TGTGCCAGTAGCAGACAGGGTCCCTACGAGCAGTACTTC.

V gene TRBV19 combines with J gene TRBJ2-5, with D perhaps matching TRBD1 (6 bases). Germline V gene lookup returns CDR1 LNHDA and CDR2 SQIVND (reference sequence). The CDR3 has 13 amino acids. The V gene lost 4 bases and the J gene lost 2 bases, with 8 bases spanning the gap. The CDR3: CASSTQGQETQYF. The DNA for the CDR3 is TGTGCCAGTAGTACACAGGGACAAGAGACCCAGTACTTC.

This chain joins TRBV7-9 and TRBJ1-6; 10 nucleotides agree with TRBD1. Per the germline V gene, CDR1 is SEHNR and CDR2 is FQNEAQ (reference sequence). CDR3 length: 18 amino acids. J was trimmed by 0 bases and V by 2 bases; bases with no gene match: 4. The CDR3 nucleotides are TGTGCCAGCAGCTTATGGGGACAGGGGAGCTCCTATAATTCACCCCTCCACTTT. Translation gives CASSLWGQGSSYNSPLHF.

V and J are TRBV28 and TRBJ1-2, with 7 bases matching TRBD1. The germline gives CDR1 MDHEN, CDR2 SYDVKM. The CDR3 contains 14 residues. The J segment lost 7 bases and the V segment lost 2 bases, leaving 7 bases of the junction unmatched. In nucleotides, the CDR3 is TGTGCCAGCAGTTTAGTTACAGGGGATGGTGGCTACACCTTC. This translates into CASSLVTGDGGYTF.

This clone was picked up one time. This chain joins TRBV6-5 and TRBJ2-3; D perhaps matches TRBD2 (5 bases). V was cut by 6 bases and J by 5 bases, with 15 bases left in between. Germline CDR1 and CDR2: MNHEY and SVGAGI. The CDR3 contains 14 residues. In DNA form, the CDR3 reads TGTGCCAGCAGACGCGGACTCCATGGAGATACGCAGTATTTT. Translated, it gives CASRRGLHGDTQYF.

The gene calls are TRBV6-6 and TRBJ2-1; D possibly corresponds to TRBD2 (5 bases). Trimming removed 6 bases from V and 1 base from J, with 13 bases in between. From germline, CDR1 is MNHNY and CDR2 SVGAGI (reference sequence). The CDR3 is 15 amino acids. In DNA, the CDR3 is TGTGCCAGCAGCAGGACTTCCTTATCCTACAATGAGCAGTTCTTC. Translation gives CASSRTSLSYNEQFF.

The chain recombines TRBV9 with TRBJ1-2; D unresolved. The V and J ends lost 4 bases and 4 bases respectively, with 20 bases between them. In germline, CDR1 is SGDLS, CDR2 YYNGEE. The CDR3 spans 16 residues. CDR3 sequence reads: CASSSLPAEVIYGYTF. The CDR3 DNA reads TGTGCCAGCAGCTCCCTCCCCGCGGAGGTGATCTATGGCTACACCTTC.

This chain joins TRBV5-1 and TRBJ2-3; no clear D gene. The CDR3 covers 14 residues. V was shortened by 0 bases and J by 4 bases, with 9 bases between the two germline ends. Germline V gene lookup returns CDR1 SGHRS and CDR2 YFSETQ. The CDR3 DNA reads as TGCGCCAGCAGCTTGGACCCAGGCCCAGATACGCAGTATTTT. It is translated as CASSLDPGPDTQYF. Combining the CDR3 with reference TRBV5-1 and TRBJ2-3 gives the whole variable domain KAGVTQTPRYLIKTRGQQVTLSCSPISGHRSVSWYQQTPGQGLQFLFEYFSETQRNKGNFPGRFSGRQFSNSRSEMNVSTLELGDSALYLCASSLDPGPDTQYFGPGTRLTVL.

This clone occurred a few times. V and J are TRBV6-2 or TRBV6-3 and TRBJ2-7; tentative D call: TRBD1 (5 bases). With 5 bases removed from V and 3 bases from J, the gap between germline ends came to 11 bases. Germline lookup yields CDR1 MNHEY and CDR2 SVGEGT. This CDR3 region has 13 residues. CDR3 residues: CASSRAGIYEQYF. The CDR3 region has the DNA TGTGCCAGCAGTAGGGCAGGGATCTACGAGCAGTACTTC.

The chain has TRBV27 and TRBJ2-1; TRBD2 matches 9 bases. Germline values: CDR1 MNHEY, CDR2 SMNVEV (reference sequence). The V gene end was trimmed by 5 bases and the J gene end by 0 bases; junction bases not matched to a gene: 17. There are 20 residues in the CDR3. The CDR3 is CASSGFGAGGRASSYNEQFF. The CDR3 DNA follows: TGTGCCAGCAGTGGGTTTGGGGCGGGGGGGCGCGCCAGCTCCTACAATGAGCAGTTCTTC.

The rearrangement joins TRBV6-2 or TRBV6-3 to TRBJ2-6; D perhaps matches TRBD1 (6 bases). V lost 5 bases to trimming and J lost 0 bases, with 17 bases between them. This CDR3 comprises 18 residues. Germline lookup yields CDR1 MNHEY and CDR2 SVGEGT. CDR3 nucleotides: TGTGCCAGCAGTAGACCGGGACATTTAGGCTCTGGGGCCAACGTCCTGACTTTC. Encoded protein: CASSRPGHLGSGANVLTF.

The chain couples TRBV7-2 to TRBJ1-2; the D is unclear. The germline CDR1 and CDR2 sequences are SGHTA and FQGNSA. Trimming pared 2 bases from V and 2 bases from J, leaving 9 bases between. This CDR3 contains 14 residues. CDR3 amino acids: CASSLLSGNYGYTF. DNA for the CDR3: TGTGCCAGCAGCTTACTCAGCGGAAACTATGGCTACACCTTC.

The rearrangement links TRBV7-2 to TRBJ1-1; D may be TRBD1 (5 bases). V lost 4 bases and J lost 3, with 12 bases in between. There are 14 residues in the CDR3. Germline V gene lookup returns CDR1 SGHTA and CDR2 FQGNSA. CDR3 coding DNA: TGTGCCAGCAGCTCTACAGGATGGGACACTGAAGCTTTCTTT. This sequence encodes CASSSTGWDTEAFF.